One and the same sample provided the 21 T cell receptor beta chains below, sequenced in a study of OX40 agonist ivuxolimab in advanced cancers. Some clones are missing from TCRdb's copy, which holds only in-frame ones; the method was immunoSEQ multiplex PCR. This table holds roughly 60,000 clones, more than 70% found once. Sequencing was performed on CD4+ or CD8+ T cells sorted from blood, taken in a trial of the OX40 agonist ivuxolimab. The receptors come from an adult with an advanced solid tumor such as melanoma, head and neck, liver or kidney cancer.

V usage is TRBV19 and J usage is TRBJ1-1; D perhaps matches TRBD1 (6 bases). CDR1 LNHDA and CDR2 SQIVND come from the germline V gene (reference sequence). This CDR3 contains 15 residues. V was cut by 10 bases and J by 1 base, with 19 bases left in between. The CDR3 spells CATHKPRGGNTEAFF. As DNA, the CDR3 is TGTGCCACCCACAAGCCCAGGGGAGGGAACACTGAAGCTTTCTTT.

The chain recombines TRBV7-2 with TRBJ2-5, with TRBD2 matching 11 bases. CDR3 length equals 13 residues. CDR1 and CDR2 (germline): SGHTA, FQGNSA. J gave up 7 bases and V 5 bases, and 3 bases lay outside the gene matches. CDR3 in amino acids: CASSATSGGTQYF. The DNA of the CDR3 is TGTGCCAGCAGCGCCACTAGCGGGGGGACCCAGTACTTC.

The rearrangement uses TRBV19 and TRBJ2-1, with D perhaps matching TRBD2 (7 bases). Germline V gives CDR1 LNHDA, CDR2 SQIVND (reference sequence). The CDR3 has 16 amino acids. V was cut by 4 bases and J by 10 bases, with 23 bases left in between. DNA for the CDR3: TGTGCCAGTAGTACCACCTTGGGAGGGGGGGCGAACGAGCAGTTCTTC. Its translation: CASSTTLGGGANEQFF.

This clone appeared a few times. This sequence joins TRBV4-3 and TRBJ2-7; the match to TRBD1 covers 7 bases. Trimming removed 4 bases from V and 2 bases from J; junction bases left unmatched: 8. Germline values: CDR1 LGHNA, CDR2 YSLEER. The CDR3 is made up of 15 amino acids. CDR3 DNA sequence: TGCGCCAGCAGCCGTACCGGGACAGATACCTACGAGCAGTACTTC. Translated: CASSRTGTDTYEQYF.

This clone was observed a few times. The CDR3 loop is CASSSREAVQPQHF. In DNA, the CDR3 is TGTGCCAGTAGCTCCAGGGAGGCCGTTCAGCCCCAGCATTTT. The chain is built from TRBV19 and TRBJ1-5; D perhaps matches TRBD1 (5 bases). V was cut by 6 bases and J by 6 bases, with 15 bases left in between. Germline CDR1 is LNHDA and CDR2 is SQIVND (reference sequence). This CDR3 comprises 14 residues.

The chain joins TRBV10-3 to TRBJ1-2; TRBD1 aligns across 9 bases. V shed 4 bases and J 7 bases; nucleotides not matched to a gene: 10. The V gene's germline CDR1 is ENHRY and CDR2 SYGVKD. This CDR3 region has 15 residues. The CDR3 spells CAISVRDREYRGYTF. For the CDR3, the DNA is TGTGCCATCAGTGTTCGGGACAGGGAGTATCGTGGCTACACCTTC.

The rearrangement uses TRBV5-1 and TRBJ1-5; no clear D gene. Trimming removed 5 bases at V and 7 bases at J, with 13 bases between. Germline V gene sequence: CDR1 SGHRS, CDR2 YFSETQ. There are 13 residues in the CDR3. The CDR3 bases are TGCGCCAGCAGTATGTATTCGGGCCAGCCCCAGCATTTT. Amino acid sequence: CASSMYSGQPQHF. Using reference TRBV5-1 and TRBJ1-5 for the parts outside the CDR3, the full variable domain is KAGVTQTPRYLIKTRGQQVTLSCSPISGHRSVSWYQQTPGQGLQFLFEYFSETQRNKGNFPGRFSGRQFSNSRSEMNVSTLELGDSALYLCASSMYSGQPQHFGDGTRLSIL.

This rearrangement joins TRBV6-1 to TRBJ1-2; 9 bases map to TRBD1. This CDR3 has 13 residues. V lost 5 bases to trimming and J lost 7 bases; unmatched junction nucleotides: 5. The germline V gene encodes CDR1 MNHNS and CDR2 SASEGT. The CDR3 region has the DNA TGTGCCAGCAGTTCGGGGACAGGGATTGGCTACACCTTC. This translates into CASSSGTGIGYTF.

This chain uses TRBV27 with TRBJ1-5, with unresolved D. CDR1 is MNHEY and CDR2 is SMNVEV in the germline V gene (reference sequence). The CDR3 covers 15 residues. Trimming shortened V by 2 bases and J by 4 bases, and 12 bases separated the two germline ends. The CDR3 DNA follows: TGTGCCAGCAGTTTAAGCCCAGGACCTAATCAGCCCCAGCATTTT. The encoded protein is CASSLSPGPNQPQHF.

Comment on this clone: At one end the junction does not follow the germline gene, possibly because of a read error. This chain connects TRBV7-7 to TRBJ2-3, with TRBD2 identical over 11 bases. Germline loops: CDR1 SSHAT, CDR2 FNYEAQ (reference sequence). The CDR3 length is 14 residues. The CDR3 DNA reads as TGTGCTAGCAGCCTTACTAGCGGGGGTGATACGCAGTATTTT. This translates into CASSLTSGGDTQYF. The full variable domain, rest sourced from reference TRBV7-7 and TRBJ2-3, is GAGVSQSPRYKVTKRGQDVTLRCDPISSHATLYWYQQALGQGPEFLTYFNYEAQPDKSGLPSDRFSAERPEGSISTLTIQRTEQRDSAMYRCASSLTSGGDTQYFGPGTRLTVL.

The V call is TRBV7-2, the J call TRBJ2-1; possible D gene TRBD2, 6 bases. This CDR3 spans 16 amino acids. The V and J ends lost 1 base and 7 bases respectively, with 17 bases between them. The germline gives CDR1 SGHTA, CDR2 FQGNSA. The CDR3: CASSLVTSPGRNEQFF. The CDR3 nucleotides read TGTGCCAGCAGCTTAGTTACTAGCCCGGGAAGAAATGAGCAGTTCTTC.

The CDR3, as DNA: TGTGCCAGCCGCCCGGGACAGGGCTACGAGCAGTACTTC. It is translated as CASRPGQGYEQYF. The rearrangement uses TRBV28 and TRBJ2-7; 9 positions agree with TRBD1. In germline, CDR1 is MDHEN, CDR2 SYDVKM. The CDR3 loop spans 13 amino acids. V was clipped by 8 bases and J by 3 bases; unmatched bases: 5.

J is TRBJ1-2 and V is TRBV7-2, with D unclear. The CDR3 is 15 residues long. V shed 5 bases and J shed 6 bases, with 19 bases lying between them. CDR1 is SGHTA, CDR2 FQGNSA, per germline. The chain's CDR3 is CASSHLPARTDGYTF. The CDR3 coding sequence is TGTGCCAGCAGCCACCTACCGGCCAGGACTGATGGCTACACCTTC.

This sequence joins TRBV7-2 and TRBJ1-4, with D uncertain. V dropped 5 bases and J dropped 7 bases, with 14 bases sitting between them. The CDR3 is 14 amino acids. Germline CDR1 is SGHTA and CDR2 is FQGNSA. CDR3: CASSRLGPPEKLFF. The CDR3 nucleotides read TGTGCCAGCAGCCGGTTAGGCCCTCCTGAAAAACTGTTTTTT.

This CDR3 reads CASSQDEGGNSYEQYF. The CDR3 DNA sequence: TGTGCCAGCAGCCAAGATGAAGGGGGAAACTCCTACGAGCAGTACTTC. The rearrangement joins TRBV4-2 to TRBJ2-7, with D perhaps TRBD1 (6 bases). The CDR3 contains 16 residues. Trimming stripped 0 bases from V and 0 bases from J, with 12 bases between. CDR1 and CDR2 (germline): LGHNA, YNFKEQ.

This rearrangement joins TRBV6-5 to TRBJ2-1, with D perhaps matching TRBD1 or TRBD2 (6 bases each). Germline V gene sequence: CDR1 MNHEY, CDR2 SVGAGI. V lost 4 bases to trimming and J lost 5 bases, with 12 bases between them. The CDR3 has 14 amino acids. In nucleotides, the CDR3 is TGTGCCAGCAGTTCATGGGGGGCCGACAATGAGCAGTTCTTC. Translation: CASSSWGADNEQFF.

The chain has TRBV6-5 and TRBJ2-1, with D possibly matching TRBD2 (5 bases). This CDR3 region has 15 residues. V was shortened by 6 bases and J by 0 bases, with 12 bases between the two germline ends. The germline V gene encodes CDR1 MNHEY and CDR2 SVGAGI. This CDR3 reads CASSPSGSSYNEQFF. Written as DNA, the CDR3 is TGTGCCAGCAGCCCGAGCGGAAGCTCCTACAATGAGCAGTTCTTC.

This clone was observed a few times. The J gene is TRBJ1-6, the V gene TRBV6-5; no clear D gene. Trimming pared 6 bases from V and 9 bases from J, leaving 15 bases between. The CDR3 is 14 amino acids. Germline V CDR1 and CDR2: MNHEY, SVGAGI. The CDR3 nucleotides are TGTGCCAGCAGCACCACAGTTACGGGTTCACCCCTCCACTTT. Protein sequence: CASSTTVTGSPLHF.

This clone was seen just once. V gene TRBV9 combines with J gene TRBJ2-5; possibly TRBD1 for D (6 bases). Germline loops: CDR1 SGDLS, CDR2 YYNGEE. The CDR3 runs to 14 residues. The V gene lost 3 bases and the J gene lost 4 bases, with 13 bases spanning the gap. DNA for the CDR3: TGTGCCAGCAGCGCCCCTAGCAGGGGAGAGACCCAGTACTTC. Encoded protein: CASSAPSRGETQYF.

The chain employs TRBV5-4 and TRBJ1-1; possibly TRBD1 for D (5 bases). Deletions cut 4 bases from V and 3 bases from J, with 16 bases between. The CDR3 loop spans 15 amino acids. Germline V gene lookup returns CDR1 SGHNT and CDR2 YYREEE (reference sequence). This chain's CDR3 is CASSDRHFWDTEAFF. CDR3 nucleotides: TGTGCCAGCAGCGACAGACACTTTTGGGACACTGAAGCTTTCTTT. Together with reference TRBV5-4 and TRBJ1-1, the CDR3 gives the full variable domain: ETGVTQSPTHLIKTRGQQVTLRCSSQSGHNTVSWYQQALGQGPQFIFQYYREEENGRGNFPPRFSGLQFPNYSSELNVNALELDDSALYLCASSDRHFWDTEAFFGQGTRLTVV.

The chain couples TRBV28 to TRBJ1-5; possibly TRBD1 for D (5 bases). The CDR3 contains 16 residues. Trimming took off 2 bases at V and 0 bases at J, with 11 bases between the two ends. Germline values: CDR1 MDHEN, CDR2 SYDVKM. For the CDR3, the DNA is TGTGCCAGCAGTTTAGTGGGGGGACCTAGCAATCAGCCCCAGCATTTT. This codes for CASSLVGGPSNQPQHF.